These T cell receptor beta chains were read from a single sample in a study of blood T cell repertoires in COVID-19. The data were produced by immunoSEQ multiplex PCR, yet TCRdb's version contains in-frame clones alone and is incomplete. Of approximately 77,000 clones listed, approximately 80% were seen once; the top ten hold about 18%. The sample consisted of peripheral blood. The receptor set was obtained from a woman aged 55-69 years with acute or convalescent COVID-19. Each CDR3 is given with its conserved first and last residue. Fields, in order: clone size, D gene, V gene, J gene, CDR3 protein, CDR3 DNA. D genes are given only for firm matches. Clone size, where shown, is once, few, many, or a class for clones that have expanded.

>NA|TRBD1|TRBV18|TRBJ1-2
CASSPWTGSNYGYTF
TGTGCCAGCTCACCGTGGACAGGTTCTAACTATGGCTACACCTTC
>few|NA|TRBV24-1|TRBJ1-1
CATSDSPGDEAFF
TGTGCCACCAGTGATTCACCGGGAGATGAAGCTTTCTTT
>NA|NA|TRBV9|TRBJ1-1
CASSPQLGGRGTEAFF
TGTGCCAGCAGCCCCCAACTCGGAGGGCGGGGAACTGAAGCTTTCTTT
>NA|TRBD2|TRBV19|TRBJ2-2
CASSSGLASTGELFF
TGTGCCAGTAGTTCCGGACTAGCGAGCACCGGGGAGCTGTTTTTT
>NA|NA|TRBV18|TRBJ1-2
CASTPQTTLSGYTF
TGTGCCAGCACGCCCCAGACTACCCTCTCTGGCTACACCTTC
>once|TRBD1|TRBV12-5|TRBJ1-1
CASFGQGNTEAFF
TGTGCTAGTTTTGGACAGGGGAACACTGAAGCTTTCTTT
>NA|NA|TRBV11-2|TRBJ1-6
CASSLEVRNSPLHF
TGTGCCAGCAGCCTGGAGGTTCGAAATTCACCCCTCCACTTT
>NA|TRBD2|TRBV7-3|TRBJ2-1
CASSPPSAGGPNEQFF
TGTGCCAGCAGCCCACCCAGCGCGGGGGGGCCAAATGAGCAGTTCTTC
>NA|NA|TRBV5-1|TRBJ2-1
CASSFDRTGNEQFF
TGCGCCAGCAGCTTTGACAGAACCGGGAATGAGCAGTTCTTC
>once|NA|TRBV2|TRBJ1-3
CASGDNRNTIYF
TGTGCCAGCGGGGACAACCGAAACACCATATATTTT
>NA|TRBD1|TRBV2|TRBJ1-2
CASRLGQGGAYGYTF
TGTGCCAGCCGACTAGGACAGGGTGGGGCTTATGGCTACACCTTC
>NA|NA|TRBV27|TRBJ1-1
CASSSLARGSFAEAFF
TGTGCCAGCAGTTCTCTCGCGAGGGGGAGTTTCGCTGAAGCTTTCTTT
>NA|TRBD2|TRBV6-5|TRBJ2-5
CASAAGGAGETQYF
TGTGCCAGCGCCGCGGGGGGCGCGGGGGAGACCCAGTACTTC
>NA|NA|TRBV29-1|TRBJ1-2
CSGLDTANYGYTF
TGCAGCGGCCTTGACACAGCTAACTATGGCTACACCTTC
>NA|NA|TRBV9|TRBJ1-5
CASSVATNGQPQHF
TGTGCCAGCAGCGTAGCTACCAACGGTCAGCCCCAGCATTTT
>NA|NA|TRBV18|TRBJ2-7
CASSPPRVPGGGEQYF
TGTGCCAGCTCACCACCGAGGGTCCCCGGAGGAGGAGAGCAGTACTTC
>NA|TRBD1|TRBV7-3|TRBJ2-5
CASSLGTGKETQYF
TGTGCCAGCAGCTTAGGGACAGGGAAAGAGACCCAGTACTTC
>NA|NA|TRBV4-1|TRBJ1-2
CASSQDQSFGGRDYGYTF
TGCGCCAGCAGCCAAGATCAATCCTTCGGGGGGCGCGACTATGGCTACACCTTC
>NA|NA|TRBV5-1|TRBJ1-1
CASSFSRAEAFF
TGCGCCAGCAGCTTCTCCAGGGCTGAAGCTTTCTTT
>NA|NA|TRBV11-2|TRBJ1-1
CASSLDPRAEAFF
TGTGCCAGCAGCTTAGATCCGAGGGCTGAAGCTTTCTTT
>NA|TRBD1|TRBV7-7|TRBJ2-3
CASSPGQVSTDTQYF
TGTGCTAGCAGCCCGGGACAGGTTAGCACAGATACGCAGTATTTT
>NA|TRBD1|TRBV30|TRBJ2-2
CAWMGQANTGELFF
TGTGCCTGGATGGGACAGGCGAACACCGGGGAGCTGTTTTTT
>NA|TRBD1|TRBV10-1|TRBJ2-3
CASSAGQGVSDTQYF
TGCGCCAGCAGCGCGGGACAGGGGGTGTCAGATACGCAGTATTTT
>NA|NA|TRBV19|TRBJ1-5
CASSSPGIPYQPQHF
TGTGCCAGTAGTTCCCCGGGAATCCCCTATCAGCCCCAGCATTTT
>NA|TRBD2|TRBV30|TRBJ2-5
CAWSELAGGETQYF
TGTGCCTGGAGTGAGCTAGCGGGAGGAGAGACCCAGTACTTC
>NA|NA|TRBV7-8|TRBJ2-1
CASSFRDESSYNEQFF
TGTGCCAGCAGCTTCCGAGATGAAAGCTCCTACAATGAGCAGTTCTTC